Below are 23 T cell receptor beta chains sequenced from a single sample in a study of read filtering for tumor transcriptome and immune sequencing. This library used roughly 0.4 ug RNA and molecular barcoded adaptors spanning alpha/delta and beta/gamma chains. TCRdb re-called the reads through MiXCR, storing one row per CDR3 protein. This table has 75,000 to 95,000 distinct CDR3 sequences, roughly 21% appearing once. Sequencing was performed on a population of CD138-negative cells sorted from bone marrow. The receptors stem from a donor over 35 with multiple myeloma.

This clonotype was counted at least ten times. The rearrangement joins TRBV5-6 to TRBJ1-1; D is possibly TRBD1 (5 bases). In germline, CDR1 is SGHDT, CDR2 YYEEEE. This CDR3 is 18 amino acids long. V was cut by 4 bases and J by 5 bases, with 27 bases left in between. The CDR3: CASSAAVRGRRSGTEAFF. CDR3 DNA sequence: TGTGCCAGCAGCGCAGCCGTTCGGGGACGCCGCAGTGGTACTGAAGCTTTCTTT.

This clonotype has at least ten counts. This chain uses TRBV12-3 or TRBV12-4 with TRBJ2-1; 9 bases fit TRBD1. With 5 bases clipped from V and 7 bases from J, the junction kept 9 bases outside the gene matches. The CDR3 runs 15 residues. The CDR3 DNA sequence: TGTGCCAGCAGTGGTACAGGGGGCGCGTGGAATGAGCAGTTCTTC. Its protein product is CASSGTGGAWNEQFF.

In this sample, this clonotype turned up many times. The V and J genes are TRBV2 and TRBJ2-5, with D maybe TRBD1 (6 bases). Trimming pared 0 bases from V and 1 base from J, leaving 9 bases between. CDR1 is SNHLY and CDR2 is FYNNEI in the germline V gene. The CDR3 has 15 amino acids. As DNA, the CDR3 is TGTGCCAGCAGTGAAGCGGGGGCACCCCAAGAGACCCAGTACTTC. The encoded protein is CASSEAGAPQETQYF.

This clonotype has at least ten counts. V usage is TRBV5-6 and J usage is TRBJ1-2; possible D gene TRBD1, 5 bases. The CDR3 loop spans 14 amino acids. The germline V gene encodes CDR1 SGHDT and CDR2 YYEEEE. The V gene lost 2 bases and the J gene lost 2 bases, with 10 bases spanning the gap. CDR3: CASSFSSGNYGYTF. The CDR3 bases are TGTGCCAGCAGCTTCTCTTCAGGGAACTATGGCTACACCTTC.

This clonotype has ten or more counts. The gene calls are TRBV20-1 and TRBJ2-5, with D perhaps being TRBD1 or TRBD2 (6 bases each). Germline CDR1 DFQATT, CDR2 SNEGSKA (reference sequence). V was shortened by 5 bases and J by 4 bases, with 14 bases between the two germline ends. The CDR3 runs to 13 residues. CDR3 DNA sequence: TGCAGTGCTCAAGGAGAGGGGGGAGAGACCCAGTACTTC. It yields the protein CSAQGEGGETQYF.

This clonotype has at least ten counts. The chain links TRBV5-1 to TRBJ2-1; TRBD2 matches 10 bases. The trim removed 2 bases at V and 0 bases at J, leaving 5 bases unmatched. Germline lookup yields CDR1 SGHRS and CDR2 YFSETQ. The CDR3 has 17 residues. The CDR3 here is CASSLMTSGFSYNEQFF. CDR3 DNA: TGCGCCAGCAGCTTAATGACTAGCGGGTTCTCCTACAATGAGCAGTTCTTC.

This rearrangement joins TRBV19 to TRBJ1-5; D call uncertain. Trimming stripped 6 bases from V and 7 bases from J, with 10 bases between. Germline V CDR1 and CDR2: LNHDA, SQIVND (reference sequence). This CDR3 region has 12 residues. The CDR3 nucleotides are TGTGCCAGTAGCTCGGAGGGACAGCCCCAGCATTTT. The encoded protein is CASSSEGQPQHF.

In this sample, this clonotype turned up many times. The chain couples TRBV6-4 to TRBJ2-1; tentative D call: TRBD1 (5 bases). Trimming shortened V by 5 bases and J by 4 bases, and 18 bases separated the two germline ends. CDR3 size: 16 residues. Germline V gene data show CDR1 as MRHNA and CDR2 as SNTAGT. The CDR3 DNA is TGTGCCAGCAGTCAACAGGCCAACTCAAGGTACAATGAGCAGTTCTTC. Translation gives CASSQQANSRYNEQFF.

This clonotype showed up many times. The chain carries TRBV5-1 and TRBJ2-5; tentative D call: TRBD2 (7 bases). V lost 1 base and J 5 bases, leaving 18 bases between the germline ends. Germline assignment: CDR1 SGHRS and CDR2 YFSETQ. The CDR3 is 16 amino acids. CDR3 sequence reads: CASSLMWGGASETQYF. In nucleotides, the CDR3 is TGCGCCAGCAGCTTGATGTGGGGGGGCGCGAGCGAGACCCAGTACTTC.

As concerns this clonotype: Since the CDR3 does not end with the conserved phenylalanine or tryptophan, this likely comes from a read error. CDR3 DNA sequence: TGTGCCAGCAGTCCCGGGGCAGGGGGCTCGGGGGCCTACGTCCTGACTTCC. Its protein product is CASSPGAGGSGAYVLTS. The chain links TRBV2 to TRBJ2-6; 8 nucleotides agree with TRBD1. This CDR3 is built from 17 residues. Per germline, CDR1 SNHLY and CDR2 FYNNEI.

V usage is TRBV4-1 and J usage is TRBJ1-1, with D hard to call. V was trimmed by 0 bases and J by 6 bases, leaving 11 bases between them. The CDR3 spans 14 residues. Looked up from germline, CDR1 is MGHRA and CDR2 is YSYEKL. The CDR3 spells CASSQDRLYAEAFF. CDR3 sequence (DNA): TGCGCCAGCAGCCAAGATCGACTTTACGCTGAAGCTTTCTTT.

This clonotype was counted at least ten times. This CDR3 reads CASSFAVPHAYEQYF. The CDR3 DNA sequence: TGTGCCAGCAGTTTCGCGGTGCCTCACGCCTACGAGCAGTACTTC. The chain combines TRBV28 with TRBJ2-7; D not resolved. In germline, CDR1 is MDHEN, CDR2 SYDVKM. Trimming removed 3 bases from V and 2 bases from J, with 14 bases in between. CDR3 length: 15 residues.

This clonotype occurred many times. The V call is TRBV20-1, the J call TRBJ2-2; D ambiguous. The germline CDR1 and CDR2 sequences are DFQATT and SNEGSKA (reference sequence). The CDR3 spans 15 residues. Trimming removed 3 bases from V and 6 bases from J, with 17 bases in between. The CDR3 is CSARTDLLGAGELFF. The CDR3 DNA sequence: TGCAGTGCTAGGACTGACTTACTTGGCGCCGGGGAGCTGTTTTTT.

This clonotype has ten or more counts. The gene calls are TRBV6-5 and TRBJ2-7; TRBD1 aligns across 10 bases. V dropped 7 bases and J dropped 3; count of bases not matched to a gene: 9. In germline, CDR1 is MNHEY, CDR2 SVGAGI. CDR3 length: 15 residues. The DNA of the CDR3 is TGTGCCAGCAAAAATCCGGGACAGGGGTTCTACGAGCAGTACTTC. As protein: CASKNPGQGFYEQYF.

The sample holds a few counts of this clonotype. For the CDR3, the DNA is TGTGCCAGCAGTGATTGGCCAAATCAGCCCCAGCATTTT. Translated, it gives CASSDWPNQPQHF. The genes are TRBV2 and TRBJ1-5; D gene ambiguous. This CDR3 region has 13 residues. V was cut by 3 bases and J by 4 bases, with 7 bases left in between. Germline CDR1 SNHLY, CDR2 FYNNEI.

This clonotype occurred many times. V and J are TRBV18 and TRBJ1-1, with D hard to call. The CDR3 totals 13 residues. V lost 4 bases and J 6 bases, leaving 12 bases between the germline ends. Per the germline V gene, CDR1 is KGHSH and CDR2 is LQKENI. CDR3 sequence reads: CASSLATEAEAFF. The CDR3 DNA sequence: TGTGCCAGCTCACTCGCGACGGAAGCTGAAGCTTTCTTT.

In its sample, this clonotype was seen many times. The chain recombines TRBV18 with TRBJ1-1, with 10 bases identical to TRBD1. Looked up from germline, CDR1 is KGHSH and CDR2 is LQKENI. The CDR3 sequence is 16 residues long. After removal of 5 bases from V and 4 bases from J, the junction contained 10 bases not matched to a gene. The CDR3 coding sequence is TGTGCCAGCTCATCTACCGGGACAGGGGTAGGCACTGAAGCTTTCTTT. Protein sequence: CASSSTGTGVGTEAFF.

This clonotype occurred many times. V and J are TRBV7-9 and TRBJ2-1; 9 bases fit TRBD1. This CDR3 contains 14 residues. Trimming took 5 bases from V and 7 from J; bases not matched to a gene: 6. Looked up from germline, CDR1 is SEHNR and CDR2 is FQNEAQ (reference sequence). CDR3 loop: CASSARTGVNEQFF. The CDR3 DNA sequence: TGTGCCAGCAGCGCCCGGACAGGGGTTAATGAGCAGTTCTTC.

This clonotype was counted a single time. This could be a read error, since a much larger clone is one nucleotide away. This CDR3 reads CSARDFVGGRAGAVYNEQFF. The CDR3, as DNA: TGCAGTGCTAGAGATTTCGTTGGTGGAAGAGCGGGGGCGGTGTACAATGAGCAGTTCTTC. This chain joins TRBV20-1 and TRBJ2-1; TRBD2 agrees at 8 bases. The ends lost 0 bases at V and 4 bases at J; junction bases unmatched: 20. The CDR3 totals 20 residues. Germline loops: CDR1 DFQATT, CDR2 SNEGSKA (reference sequence).

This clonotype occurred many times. The CDR3 here is CASSLLRSQEETQYF. For the CDR3, the DNA is TGTGCCAGCAGCTTACTCCGATCCCAAGAAGAGACCCAGTACTTC. The chain carries TRBV7-9 and TRBJ2-5; D is uncertain. This CDR3 contains 15 residues. Per germline, CDR1 SEHNR and CDR2 FQNEAQ (reference sequence). Trimming pared 2 bases from V and 3 bases from J, leaving 13 bases between.

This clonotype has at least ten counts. The CDR3 region is CATATGLGTDTQYF. The CDR3 DNA reads as TGTGCCACGGCCACGGGGCTCGGGACAGATACGCAGTATTTT. This chain uses TRBV10-3 with TRBJ2-3, with D possibly being TRBD1 or TRBD2 (5 bases each). The CDR3 is made up of 14 amino acids. Trimming removed 10 bases at V and 3 bases at J, with 17 bases between. CDR1 and CDR2 (germline): ENHRY, SYGVKD.

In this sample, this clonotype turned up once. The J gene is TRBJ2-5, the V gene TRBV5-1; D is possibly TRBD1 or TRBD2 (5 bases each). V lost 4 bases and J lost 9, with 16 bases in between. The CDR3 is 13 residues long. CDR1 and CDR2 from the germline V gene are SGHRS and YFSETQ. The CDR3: CASSAGTAEPQYF. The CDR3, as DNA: TGCGCCAGCAGCGCCGGGACCGCGGAGCCCCAGTACTTC.

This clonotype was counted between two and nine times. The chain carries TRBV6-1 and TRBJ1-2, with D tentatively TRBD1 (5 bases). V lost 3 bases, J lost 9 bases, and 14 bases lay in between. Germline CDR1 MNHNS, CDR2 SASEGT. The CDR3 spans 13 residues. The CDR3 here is CASSDPGPISYTF. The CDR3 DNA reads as TGTGCCAGCAGTGATCCGGGACCGATAAGCTACACCTTC.